These 5 T cell receptor beta chains were sequenced from one sample in a study of T cells in Graves' hyperthyroidism and ophthalmopathy. Amplified regions were TCR beta CDR3 sequences from RNA transcripts. First-round RT-PCR with HTBI primers amplified the TCR CDR3 region. TCRdb reprocessed the multiplex PCR reads with MiXCR, giving one entry per CDR3 protein. The repertoire holds over 350,000 distinct CDR3 sequences, with under 15% as singletons. The source material was blood. These receptors all come from a man between 18 and 35 years old with Graves' ophthalmopathy.

This clonotype occurred a few times. No conserved phenylalanine or tryptophan is present at the end of the CDR3, so a read error is the likely explanation. This chain connects TRBV20-1 to TRBJ2-7, with D possibly being TRBD2 (6 bases). CDR1 is DFQATT and CDR2 is SNEGSKA in the germline V gene (reference sequence). The CDR3 is 17 residues long. Trimming shortened V by 3 bases and J by 0 bases, and 21 bases separated the two germline ends. CDR3 amino acids: CSASFGVGTRLSYEQYL. The CDR3, as DNA: TGCAGTGCTAGTTTTGGGGTTGGGACTCGCCTCTCCTACGAGCAGTACCTC.

This clonotype was recorded at least ten times. The chain recombines TRBV11-1 with TRBJ2-7; 7 bases agree with TRBD2. V trimming: 0 bases; J trimming: 2 bases; junction bases outside the gene matches: 13. This CDR3 comprises 18 residues. Germline CDR1 reads SGHAT; CDR2 reads FQDESV (reference sequence). The CDR3: CASSLAQLAAGGAYEQYF. The CDR3, as DNA: TGTGCCAGCAGCTTAGCGCAGCTAGCGGCCGGAGGCGCCTACGAGCAGTACTTC.

In this sample, this clonotype turned up a few times. The V gene is TRBV2, the J gene TRBJ2-1, with 12 nucleotides matching TRBD2. Trimming took 5 bases from V and 4 from J; bases not matched to a gene: 12. The CDR3 runs 18 residues. Germline-derived CDR1 and CDR2 are SNHLY and FYNNEI. In nucleotides, the CDR3 is TGTGCCAGCAGTTTATCCCCGGGACTAGCGGGCCGATACAATGAGCAGTTCTTC. It is translated as CASSLSPGLAGRYNEQFF.

In its sample, this clonotype was seen a few times. Just one base apart from a much larger clone, this may be a read error. Since the CDR3 does not end with the conserved phenylalanine or tryptophan, this likely comes from a read error. The chain joins TRBV12-3 or TRBV12-4 to TRBJ2-7, with D possibly being TRBD1 (7 bases). The CDR3 sequence is 17 residues long. V shed 4 bases and J shed 0 bases, with 19 bases lying between them. Here the CDR3 DNA reads TGTGCCAGCAGTTCGGGGGAGCGACAGGGAAGCTCCTACGAGCAGTACCTC. Amino acids: CASSSGERQGSSYEQYL.

The table lists this clonotype with many counts. V gene TRBV3-1 combines with J gene TRBJ2-7; 8 nucleotides agree with TRBD1. Germline V gene lookup returns CDR1 LGHDT and CDR2 YNNKEL (reference sequence). The CDR3 loop spans 14 amino acids. With V trimmed by 3 bases and J by 6 bases, 7 bases remained unmatched. CDR3 sequence (DNA): TGTGCCAGCAGCCACGACGACAGGGGCGGCGAGCAGTACTTC. Encoded protein: CASSHDDRGGEQYF.